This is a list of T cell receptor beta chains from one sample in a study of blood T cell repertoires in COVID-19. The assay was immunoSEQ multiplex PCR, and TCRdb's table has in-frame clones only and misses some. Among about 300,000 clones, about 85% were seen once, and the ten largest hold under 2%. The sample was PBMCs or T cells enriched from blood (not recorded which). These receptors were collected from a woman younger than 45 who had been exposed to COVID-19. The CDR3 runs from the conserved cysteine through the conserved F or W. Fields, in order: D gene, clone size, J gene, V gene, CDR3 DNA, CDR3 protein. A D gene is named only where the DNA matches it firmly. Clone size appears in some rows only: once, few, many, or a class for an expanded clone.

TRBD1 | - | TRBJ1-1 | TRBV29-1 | TGCAGCGCCGGACAGGGGCGGGTGAACACTGAAGCTTTCTTT | CSAGQGRVNTEAFF
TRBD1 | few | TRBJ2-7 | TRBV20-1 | TGCAGTGCCAGTCGGACAGGGGGAAGCTACGAGCAGTACTTC | CSASRTGGSYEQYF
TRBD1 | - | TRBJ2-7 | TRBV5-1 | TGCGCCAGCAGTTGGGGCCTGGGACAGGGCTCCTACGAGCAGTACTTC | CASSWGLGQGSYEQYF
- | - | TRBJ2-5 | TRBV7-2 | TGTGCCAGCAGCTCCCAACCGGCGGGTAGTCAAGAGACCCAGTACTTC | CASSSQPAGSQETQYF
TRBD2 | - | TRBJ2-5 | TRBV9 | TGTGCCAGCAGCGTAGGGGGGACTAGCGGGAAGACCCAGTACTTC | CASSVGGTSGKTQYF
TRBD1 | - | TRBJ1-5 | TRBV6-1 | TGTGCCAGCAGGGAAGACAGGGTCGGCAATCAGCCCCAGCATTTT | CASREDRVGNQPQHF
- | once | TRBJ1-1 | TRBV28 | TGTGCCAGCAGTCCGATCCAGGAAGCTTTCTTT | CASSPIQEAFF
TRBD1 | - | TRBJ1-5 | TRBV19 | TGTGCCAGTAGTGAACGGACAGGGGGTTCTAGCAATCAGCCCCAGCATTTT | CASSERTGGSSNQPQHF
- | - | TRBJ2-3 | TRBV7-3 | TGTGCCAGCGCACAGGATGAGGGCACAGATACGCAGTATTTT | CASAQDEGTDTQYF
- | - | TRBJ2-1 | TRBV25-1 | TGTGCCAGCAGTCAAATCGGGCAGTTCTTC | CASSQIGQFF
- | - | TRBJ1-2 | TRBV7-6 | TGTGCCAGCAGCTTAGCGGAGGGTCGGGCCTATGGCTACACCTTC | CASSLAEGRAYGYTF